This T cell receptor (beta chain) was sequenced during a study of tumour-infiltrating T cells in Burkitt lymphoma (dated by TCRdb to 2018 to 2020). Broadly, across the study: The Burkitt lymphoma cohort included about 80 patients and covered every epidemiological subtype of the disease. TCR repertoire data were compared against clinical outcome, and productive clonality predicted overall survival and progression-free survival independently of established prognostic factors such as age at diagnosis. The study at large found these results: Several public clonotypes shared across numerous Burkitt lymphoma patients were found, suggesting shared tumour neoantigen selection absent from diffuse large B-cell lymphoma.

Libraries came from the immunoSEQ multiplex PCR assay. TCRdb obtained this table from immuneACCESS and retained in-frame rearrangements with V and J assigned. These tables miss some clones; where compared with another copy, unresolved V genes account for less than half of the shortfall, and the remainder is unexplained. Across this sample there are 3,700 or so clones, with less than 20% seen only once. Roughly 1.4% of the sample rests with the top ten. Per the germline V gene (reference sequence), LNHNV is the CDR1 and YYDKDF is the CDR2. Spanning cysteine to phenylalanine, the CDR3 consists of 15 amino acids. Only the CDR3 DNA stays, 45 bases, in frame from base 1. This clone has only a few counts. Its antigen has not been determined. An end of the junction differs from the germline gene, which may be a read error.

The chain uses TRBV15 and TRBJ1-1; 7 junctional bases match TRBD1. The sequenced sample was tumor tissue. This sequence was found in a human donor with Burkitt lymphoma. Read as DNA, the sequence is TGTGCCACTAGCAGAGCGGGACAGTTTAACACTGAAGCTTTCTTT. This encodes CATSRAGQFNTEAFF.